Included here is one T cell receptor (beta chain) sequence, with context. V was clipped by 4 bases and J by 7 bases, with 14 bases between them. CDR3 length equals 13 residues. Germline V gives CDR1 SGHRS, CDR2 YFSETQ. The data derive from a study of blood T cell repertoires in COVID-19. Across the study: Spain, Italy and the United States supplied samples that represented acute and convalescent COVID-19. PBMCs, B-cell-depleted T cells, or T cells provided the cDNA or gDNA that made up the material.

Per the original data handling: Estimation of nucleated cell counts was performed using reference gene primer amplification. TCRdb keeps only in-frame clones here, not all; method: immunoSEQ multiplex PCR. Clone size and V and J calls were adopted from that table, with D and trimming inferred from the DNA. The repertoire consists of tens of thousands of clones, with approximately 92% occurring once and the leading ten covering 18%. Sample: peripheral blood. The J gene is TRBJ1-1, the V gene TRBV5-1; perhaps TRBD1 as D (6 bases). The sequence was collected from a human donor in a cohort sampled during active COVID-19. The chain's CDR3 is CASSTGQTREAFF. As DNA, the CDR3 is TGCGCCAGCAGCACTGGACAGACGCGTGAAGCTTTCTTT.